This TCR beta chain was sequenced for a study of glioma-infiltrating T cells after dendritic cell vaccination listed by TCRdb under 2016. For the study in its entirety: The cohort comprised roughly 15 glioblastoma patients from Phase I and II dendritic cell vaccination trials, 9 newly diagnosed and 6 with recurrent disease. The vaccine was prepared from monocyte-derived dendritic cells that were cultured for approximately seven days with IL-4 and GM-CSF and then pulsed overnight with autologous tumor lysate. Between about 2002 and 2012, patients were given autologous tumor lysate-pulsed dendritic cell vaccination. Survival after dendritic cell vaccination was correlated with TCR sequencing metrics, including TIL content and tumor-blood repertoire overlap. In glioblastoma patients vaccinated with dendritic cells, deep sequencing of TCR beta CDR3 regions served to measure the amount of tumor-infiltrating lymphocytes and to compare repertoires between tumor and blood. Three intradermal dendritic cell vaccine injections were administered to patients at biweekly intervals in the arm below the axilla.

The immunoSEQ assay amplified TCRB CDR3 regions from approximately 1.8 micrograms of genomic DNA, or from all available DNA when less than that amount was available. The multiplex PCR relied on 60 forward primers for TCR V beta segments and 13 reverse primers for J beta segments. To estimate the number of reads per starting template, synthetic control templates were added to each sample at limiting dilution. Sequencing produced 87 bp reads on the Illumina HiSeq System. The published analysis was carried out like this. PCR and sequencing errors were removed by a nearest neighbor algorithm that merged closely related sequences. TCR overlap was defined as the percentage of unique tumor TCR beta sequences that were also present in the same patient's peripheral blood. The table was pulled from immuneACCESS by TCRdb, which kept in-frame rearrangements only. Such tables lose some clones; where checked, under half of the loss comes from unresolved V genes, and the rest has no known cause. Clone size and the V and J calls come from that table; the DNA yielded D and trimming. The sample table records tens of thousands of clones; roughly 91% of these occur just once. The top ten clones comprise around 2% of the sample.

On this clone: Its binding antigen is unknown. The input lacks base qualities; no much larger clone sits a single base away.

The CDR3 spans 15 residues, from the cysteine through the phenylalanine. Here the CDR3 DNA is all that survives: 45 bases in frame from base 1. Trimming accounts for 4 bases at V and 7 bases at J, while the number of junction bases matched to no gene is 7. For CDR1 and CDR2, the germline V gene lists LGHNT and FRNRAP. In light of the paper, this sample's time point label describes: after dendritic cell vaccination, including at tumor progression/relapse. Patients were selected for having adequate residual fresh-frozen tumor tissue and more than two years of available survival data. None of the glioblastoma patients carried an isocitrate dehydrogenase mutation, although molecular status otherwise varied. PBMC were collected before vaccination, two weeks after the third vaccination, and at tumor progression when it occurred. The Qiagen DNeasy Blood extraction Kit was used to extract genomic DNA. General findings and caveats noted by the study authors: After dendritic cell vaccination, a higher estimated pretreatment TIL content predicted longer time to progression and longer overall survival. The response model built on TCR overlap across three groups was characterized as speculative, with prospective validation still needed. The cohort was small and heterogeneous, with few patients having full blood and tumor sets and even fewer initial-recurrent tumor pairs. TCR clonality showed no direct relationship with survival, which suggests that a diverse polyclonal response may matter.

The input for sequencing was blood, taken after dendritic cell vaccination. The rearranged segments are TRBV12-5 and TRBJ2-2; 9 bases in between match TRBD2. This clonotype was sampled from a human donor with glioblastoma. Read as DNA, the sequence is TGTGCTAGTGGTTGGGTAGCGGGAGTAATCGGGGAGCTGTTTTTT. This yields the protein CASGWVAGVIGELFF.